One and the same sample provided the 18 T cell receptor beta chains below, sequenced in a study of CD8+ T cells in alopecia areata. Extracted from the samples, RNA was reverse transcribed into cDNA to serve as the sequencing template. TCRdb keeps only in-frame clones here, not all; method: immunoSEQ multiplex PCR. This repertoire shows roughly 250,000 clones, about 68% found once; its top ten account for around 1.2%. Sample: CD4+ T cells sorted from blood, taken at week 0. These TCRs come from a human donor with alopecia areata.

This chain connects TRBV18 to TRBJ2-1; D remains ambiguous. CDR3 length: 11 amino acids. From germline, CDR1 is KGHSH and CDR2 LQKENI. Trimming removed 0 bases at V and 9 bases at J, with 3 bases between. The CDR3 bases are TGTGCCAGCTCACCACCGGGTGAGCAGTTCTTC. It encodes CASSPPGEQFF.

This rearrangement joins TRBV4-3 to TRBJ1-2; 9 bases match TRBD1. Per germline, CDR1 LGHNA and CDR2 YSLEER. V trimming: 4 bases; J trimming: 6 bases; junction bases outside the gene matches: 3. The CDR3 consists of 13 residues. CDR3 amino acids: CASSPDRGDGYTF. In DNA form, the CDR3 reads TGCGCCAGCAGCCCAGACAGGGGGGATGGCTACACCTTC.

V is TRBV5-1 and J is TRBJ2-7; no clear D. Germline CDR1 is SGHRS and CDR2 is YFSETQ. Trimming removed 1 base from V and 3 bases from J, with 11 bases in between. This CDR3 is 14 amino acids long. CDR3 sequence reads: CASSLRSSSYEQYF. Here the CDR3 DNA reads TGCGCCAGCAGCTTGCGGTCTAGTAGCTACGAGCAGTACTTC.

The chain joins TRBV25-1 to TRBJ2-7; a possible D gene is TRBD2 (7 bases). V lost 3 bases to trimming and J lost 6 bases, with 15 bases between them. Germline CDR1 reads MGHDK; CDR2 reads SYGVNS. CDR3 length: 14 residues. The CDR3 loop is CASSEGGGPFEQYF. As DNA, the CDR3 is TGTGCCAGCAGTGAGGGAGGGGGGCCGTTCGAGCAGTACTTC.

For the CDR3, the DNA is TGTGCCAGCAGCCTTAGCCCGCGGGATACGCAGTATTTT. The encoded protein is CASSLSPRDTQYF. This chain links TRBV7-2 with TRBJ2-3; D ambiguous. The V gene lost 5 bases and the J gene lost 6 bases, with 12 bases spanning the gap. There are 13 residues in the CDR3. The germline CDR1 and CDR2 sequences are SGHTA and FQGNSA.

This clone was counted a few times. The V gene is TRBV7-9, the J gene TRBJ2-5; D is undetermined. The CDR3 sequence is 12 residues long. V gave up 6 bases and J gave up 5 bases, with 10 bases separating them. Germline CDR1 is SEHNR and CDR2 is FQNEAQ (reference sequence). CDR3 amino acids: CASRAGEETQYF. In nucleotides, the CDR3 is TGTGCCAGCAGAGCCGGCGAGGAGACCCAGTACTTC.

The chain couples TRBV27 to TRBJ2-3; 7 nucleotides agree with TRBD2. Germline V gene sequence: CDR1 MNHEY, CDR2 SMNVEV (reference sequence). This CDR3 comprises 14 residues. Germline trimming cut 8 bases from V and 5 bases from J; bases unmatched to any gene: 10. CDR3 bases: TGTGCCAGCTATCGAAGCGGGGCGAGAGATACGCAGTATTTT. This codes for CASYRSGARDTQYF.

This clone was seen once. The chain uses TRBV9 and TRBJ2-3; D may be TRBD2 (5 bases). V lost 0 bases, J lost 4 bases, and 9 bases lay in between. This CDR3 contains 14 residues. Germline assignment: CDR1 SGDLS and CDR2 YYNGEE. CDR3 region: CASSVVVGADTQYF. In nucleotides, the CDR3 is TGTGCCAGCAGCGTAGTAGTGGGAGCAGATACGCAGTATTTT.

The chain couples TRBV10-3 to TRBJ1-2; D is ambiguous. The CDR3 runs to 14 residues. Trimming took 4 bases from V and 12 from J, leaving 21 bases between them. Germline V lookup: CDR1 ENHRY, CDR2 SYGVKD. The CDR3: CAISAATGRPANTF. CDR3 coding DNA: TGTGCCATCAGTGCGGCGACGGGAAGACCGGCCAACACCTTC.

The chain joins TRBV29-1 to TRBJ2-1; TRBD2 agrees at 9 bases. This CDR3 is built from 16 residues. Germline CDR1 SQVTM, CDR2 ANQGSEA. Germline trimming cut 5 bases from V and 7 bases from J; bases unmatched to any gene: 15. This CDR3 is CSVPTPSGGPGNEQFF. In nucleotides, the CDR3 is TGCAGCGTTCCCACCCCCAGCGGGGGGCCAGGGAATGAGCAGTTCTTC.

The sample holds a few counts of this clone. This chain uses TRBV6-1 with TRBJ2-1, with D possibly being TRBD2 (6 bases). CDR3 size: 17 residues. V was clipped by 3 bases and J by 7 bases, with 22 bases between them. Per germline, CDR1 MNHNS and CDR2 SASEGT. The CDR3 DNA is TGTGCCAGCAGTGATCCGACCGGGACTCGGAGAGGAAATGAGCAGTTCTTC. It encodes CASSDPTGTRRGNEQFF.

The rearrangement links TRBV10-3 to TRBJ2-1, with unresolved D. V was pared by 10 bases and J by 0 bases, with 13 bases between. Germline V gene lookup returns CDR1 ENHRY and CDR2 SYGVKD. This CDR3 region has 14 residues. The CDR3: CATLGYPSYNEQFF. CDR3 nucleotides: TGTGCCACCCTGGGGTACCCCTCCTACAATGAGCAGTTCTTC.

The V gene is TRBV5-4, the J gene TRBJ1-2; D is perhaps TRBD1 (5 bases). The CDR3 totals 16 residues. Germline CDR1 reads SGHNT; CDR2 reads YYREEE (reference sequence). V was trimmed by 3 bases and J by 0 bases, leaving 15 bases between them. CDR3 nucleotides: TGTGCCAGCAGCTGGGCAGGGCAGAGTTCTAACTATGGCTACACCTTC. Translating it yields CASSWAGQSSNYGYTF.

The chain employs TRBV5-4 and TRBJ2-5, with D maybe TRBD2 (5 bases). V gave up 4 bases and J gave up 1 base, with 8 bases separating them. This CDR3 is 13 amino acids long. CDR1 and CDR2 from the germline V gene are SGHNT and YYREEE (reference sequence). In DNA, the CDR3 is TGTGCCAGCAGCGGGAGAGTCCAAGAGACCCAGTACTTC. This sequence encodes CASSGRVQETQYF. Full variable domain (rest looked up from reference TRBV5-4 and TRBJ2-5): ETGVTQSPTHLIKTRGQQVTLRCSSQSGHNTVSWYQQALGQGPQFIFQYYREEENGRGNFPPRFSGLQFPNYSSELNVNALELDDSALYLCASSGRVQETQYFGPGTRLLVL.

J is TRBJ2-5 and V is TRBV29-1; TRBD1 matches 8 bases. The ends lost 4 bases at V and 8 bases at J; junction bases unmatched: 9. The CDR3 has 13 amino acids. In germline, CDR1 is SQVTM, CDR2 ANQGSEA. CDR3 coding DNA: TGCAGCGTTGTGGTGGGACAGGCGGGAACCCAGTACTTC. Its protein is CSVVVGQAGTQYF.

The chain recombines TRBV29-1 with TRBJ2-5, with TRBD1 as a possible D gene (6 bases). Germline values: CDR1 SQVTM, CDR2 ANQGSEA. The CDR3 extends over 12 amino acids. V was shortened by 6 bases and J by 1 base, with 9 bases between the two germline ends. The CDR3 protein is CSVRDIQETQYF. The CDR3, as DNA: TGCAGCGTCCGGGACATCCAAGAGACCCAGTACTTC.

This clone is a singleton in its sample. The chain couples TRBV4-2 to TRBJ2-7, with D possibly being TRBD2 (7 bases). V lost 1 base to trimming and J lost 6 bases, with 16 bases between them. The CDR3 totals 15 residues. Germline V CDR1 and CDR2: LGHNA, YNFKEQ. CDR3 DNA: TGTGCCAGCAGCCAAGCGCCACGGGGGGCCGGCGAGCAGTACTTC. Its protein product is CASSQAPRGAGEQYF.

The V and J genes are TRBV11-2 and TRBJ1-2, with 8 bases that match TRBD1. The ends lost 3 bases at V and 4 bases at J; junction bases unmatched: 1. This CDR3 comprises 13 residues. Germline lookup yields CDR1 SGHAT and CDR2 FQNNGV. In DNA, the CDR3 is TGTGCCAGCAGCTTGGGACAGGTCTATGGCTACACCTTC. Translating it yields CASSLGQVYGYTF. Full variable domain (outside the CDR3, taken from reference TRBV11-2 and TRBJ1-2): EAGVAQSPRYKIIEKRQSVAFWCNPISGHATLYWYQQILGQGPKLLIQFQNNGVVDDSQLPKDRFSAERLKGVDSTLKIQPAKLEDSAVYLCASSLGQVYGYTFGSGTRLTVV.